The next 21 T cell receptor beta chains were all read from a single sample in a study of cytomegalovirus exposure and HLA in healthy donors (dated by TCRdb to 2016 to 2017). Library preparation was by the immunoSEQ multiplex PCR assay. The multiplex PCR relied on a mix of 60 forward primers for TCR Vbeta segments and 13 reverse primers for TCR Jbeta segments. TCRdb mirrors the immuneACCESS table, restricted to in-frame sequences. Some clones are absent from its copies; in checked studies, under half trace to an unresolved V gene, and the reason for the others is unknown. For this sample, the table gives fewer than 100,000 clones. Jointly, the top ten make up 3.5% to 4% of the sample. Sequences were obtained from PBMCs. These TCRs come from a man aged 18 to 30 in good health and CMV-seropositive.

The chain recombines TRBV27 with TRBJ1-6, with 9 bases matching TRBD1. CDR1 and CDR2 (germline): MNHEY, SMNVEV (reference sequence). The CDR3 is 13 amino acids. Unmatched junction bases numbered 3, after V lost 8 bases and J lost 7 bases. This CDR3 is CASRDRVNSPLHF. The CDR3 DNA sequence: TGTGCCAGCCGGGACAGGGTGAATTCACCCCTCCACTTT.

CDR3 coding DNA: TGTGCCAGCAGTGAAGTCAAATATGTGTGGCAAAGCCAAGAGACCCAGTACTTC. Residues: CASSEVKYVWQSQETQYF. This rearrangement joins TRBV6-1 to TRBJ2-5; D is uncertain. The CDR3 runs to 18 residues. The germline V and J ends were trimmed by 1 base and 1 base, with 19 bases remaining between them. Germline V CDR1 and CDR2: MNHNS, SASEGT.

This chain connects TRBV7-6 to TRBJ2-1; the match to TRBD1 covers 8 bases. V lost 5 bases and J lost 6; bases outside the gene matches: 6. The CDR3 contains 14 residues. Germline V lookup: CDR1 SGHVS, CDR2 FNYEAQ. The CDR3 DNA reads as TGTGCCAGCAGCATCTCGACAGGGGCCAATGAGCAGTTCTTC. Protein: CASSISTGANEQFF. Using reference TRBV7-6 and TRBJ2-1 for the parts outside the CDR3, the full variable domain is GAGVSQSPRYKVTKRGQDVALRCDPISGHVSLYWYRQALGQGPEFLTYFNYEAQQDKSGLPNDRFSAERPEGSISTLTIQRTEQRDSAMYRCASSISTGANEQFFGPGTRLTVL.

The chain carries TRBV30 and TRBJ1-2, with 7 bases identical to TRBD1. The trim removed 7 bases at V and 10 bases at J, leaving 15 bases unmatched. CDR3 size: 13 residues. Looked up from germline, CDR1 is GTSNPN and CDR2 is SVGIG (reference sequence). CDR3 protein: CASATGLGAHYTF. In DNA form, the CDR3 reads TGTGCCTCGGCGACAGGGTTAGGGGCGCACTACACCTTC.

The chain has TRBV5-8 and TRBJ1-4; maybe TRBD1 (6 bases). V lost 1 base to trimming and J lost 3 bases, with 16 bases between them. CDR1 SGHTS and CDR2 YDEGEE come from the germline V gene. The CDR3 runs to 17 residues. The CDR3: CASSLLPSGDPNEKLFF. CDR3 nucleotide sequence: TGTGCCAGCAGCTTGCTCCCTTCAGGGGATCCTAATGAAAAACTGTTTTTT.

The chain has TRBV7-9 and TRBJ2-2; 10 nucleotides line up with TRBD1. This CDR3 is built from 18 residues. Per the germline V gene, CDR1 is SEHNR and CDR2 is FQNEAQ (reference sequence). With 0 bases clipped from V and 3 bases from J, the junction kept 7 bases outside the gene matches. The CDR3 DNA follows: TGTGCCAGCAGCTTAGCGCCGGGACAGGGGCACTACACCGGGGAGCTGTTTTTT. Translated, it gives CASSLAPGQGHYTGELFF.

V and J are TRBV18 and TRBJ2-2, with 8 bases matching TRBD1. The CDR3 is made up of 17 amino acids. V shed 6 bases, J shed 4 bases, and the junction held 13 bases outside the gene matches. Germline V CDR1 and CDR2: KGHSH, LQKENI. CDR3 nucleotide sequence: TGTGCCAGCTCGCGAGACCGACAGGGGTTCGGCACCGGGGAGCTGTTTTTT. This sequence encodes CASSRDRQGFGTGELFF. The full variable domain, completed using reference TRBV18 and TRBJ2-2, is NAGVMQNPRHLVRRRGQEARLRCSPMKGHSHVYWYRQLPEEGLKFMVYLQKENIIDESGMPKERFSAEFPKEGPSILRIQQVVRGDSAAYFCASSRDRQGFGTGELFFGEGSRLTVL.

The rearrangement links TRBV28 to TRBJ2-2, with 8 bases identical to TRBD1. Trimming removed 5 bases from V and 2 bases from J; junction bases left unmatched: 4. The CDR3 extends over 15 amino acids. The germline V gene has CDR1 MDHEN and CDR2 SYDVKM. This CDR3 is CASSPPGGNTGELFF. CDR3 DNA sequence: TGTGCCAGCAGTCCCCCAGGGGGCAACACCGGGGAGCTGTTTTTT.

This rearrangement joins TRBV7-2 to TRBJ2-1; possibly TRBD1 for D (5 bases). CDR3 length: 14 amino acids. Germline V gene lookup returns CDR1 SGHTA and CDR2 FQGNSA. The ends were cut back, 5 bases at V and 6 bases at J, with 14 bases in the middle. The CDR3 bases are TGTGCCAGCAGCCCACAGGCGCCTGCCAATGAGCAGTTCTTC. Amino acids: CASSPQAPANEQFF.

The V and J genes are TRBV18 and TRBJ2-3; 11 bases match TRBD1. The CDR3 contains 17 residues. Germline V lookup: CDR1 KGHSH, CDR2 LQKENI. J gave up 0 bases and V 4 bases, and 6 bases lay outside the gene matches. In DNA, the CDR3 is TGTGCCAGCTCACAGTACGGGACAGGGGGTAGCACAGATACGCAGTATTTT. This codes for CASSQYGTGGSTDTQYF.

The rearrangement uses TRBV10-3 and TRBJ2-1, with TRBD1 as a possible D gene (6 bases). Per the germline V gene, CDR1 is ENHRY and CDR2 is SYGVKD. CDR3 size: 16 residues. V lost 1 base to trimming and J lost 0 bases, with 10 bases between them. CDR3 residues: CAISEFRGSSYNEQFF. The CDR3 DNA is TGTGCCATCAGTGAGTTCAGGGGCAGCTCCTACAATGAGCAGTTCTTC.

Notes on this clone: Compared with germline, one end of the junction differs, possibly owing to a read error. The rearrangement uses TRBV9 and TRBJ1-4, with 8 bases identical to TRBD1. This CDR3 spans 16 amino acids. Germline CDR1 reads SGDLS; CDR2 reads YYNGEE. For the CDR3, the DNA is TGTGCCAGCAGCGTAGGGGACAGGCCAACTAATGAAAAACTGTCTTTT. This gives the protein CASSVGDRPTNEKLSF.

The chain uses TRBV7-2 and TRBJ2-1; TRBD1 aligns across 7 bases. After removal of 5 bases from V and 8 bases from J, the junction contained 6 bases not matched to a gene. CDR3 length: 13 amino acids. From germline, CDR1 is SGHTA and CDR2 FQGNSA. This CDR3 reads CASSRYTGDEQFF. CDR3 bases: TGTGCCAGCAGCCGCTATACAGGGGATGAGCAGTTCTTC.

The chain joins TRBV5-1 to TRBJ2-7, with D perhaps TRBD1 (6 bases). V was pared by 5 bases and J by 4 bases, with 13 bases between. CDR3 size: 13 residues. Looked up from germline, CDR1 is SGHRS and CDR2 is YFSETQ. The CDR3 is CASRWTADYEQYF. In nucleotides, the CDR3 is TGCGCCAGCAGGTGGACAGCTGATTACGAGCAGTACTTC.

The rearrangement joins TRBV7-9 to TRBJ2-1, with 8 bases identical to TRBD2. V gave up 5 bases and J gave up 0 bases; unmatched junction bases: 12. The CDR3 has 18 amino acids. CDR1 and CDR2 from the germline V gene are SEHNR and FQNEAQ (reference sequence). This CDR3 reads CASSRSAGARSSYNEQFF. DNA for the CDR3: TGTGCCAGCAGCCGGTCAGCGGGGGCGAGGAGCTCCTACAATGAGCAGTTCTTC. Filled out from reference TRBV7-9 and TRBJ2-1, the complete variable domain reads DTGVSQNPRHKITKRGQNVTFRCDPISEHNRLYWYRQTLGQGPEFLTYFQNEAQLEKSRLLSDRFSAERPKGSFSTLEIQRTEQGDSAMYLCASSRSAGARSSYNEQFFGPGTRLTVL.

The chain is built from TRBV7-2 and TRBJ1-4, with 7 bases matching TRBD1. There are 14 residues in the CDR3. V lost 5 bases, J lost 3 bases, and 3 bases stayed unmatched. In germline, CDR1 is SGHTA, CDR2 FQGNSA. CDR3 nucleotide sequence: TGTGCCAGCAGCCGCGGGACAGCTAATGAAAAACTGTTTTTT. Amino acids: CASSRGTANEKLFF.

This chain links TRBV28 with TRBJ2-3; TRBD2 agrees at 14 bases. The germline gives CDR1 MDHEN, CDR2 SYDVKM. The V and J ends lost 4 bases and 6 bases, in that order; junction bases with no gene match: 15. This CDR3 region has 19 residues. CDR3 in DNA: TGTGCCAGCAGTTCACGACTAGCGGGAGGGCCGGTGCAGGCTGATACGCAGTATTTT. Translation: CASSSRLAGGPVQADTQYF.

The chain combines TRBV5-1 with TRBJ1-1, with 9 bases lining up with TRBD1. This CDR3 is 15 amino acids long. V gave up 7 bases and J gave up 1 base; unmatched junction bases: 8. Germline CDR1 SGHRS, CDR2 YFSETQ. The chain's CDR3 is CASGETGGWNTEAFF. CDR3 nucleotides: TGCGCCAGCGGCGAGACAGGGGGTTGGAACACTGAAGCTTTCTTT.

The rearrangement links TRBV5-1 to TRBJ2-7; possible D gene TRBD2, 6 bases. V lost 0 bases and J 2 bases, leaving 12 bases between the germline ends. The CDR3 totals 15 residues. Germline CDR1 SGHRS, CDR2 YFSETQ. The CDR3 protein is CASSLGDSPTYEQYF. DNA of the CDR3: TGCGCCAGCAGCTTGGGGGACTCGCCAACCTACGAGCAGTACTTC.

This sequence joins TRBV12-5 and TRBJ1-2, with D maybe TRBD1 (6 bases). In germline, CDR1 is LGHNT, CDR2 FRNRAP. Trimming left V 1 base short and J 7 bases short, with 13 bases between. The CDR3 contains 14 residues. CDR3 nucleotides: TGTGCTAGTGGTTTGGGGGCAGGGGCCGGTGGCTACACCTTC. Amino acid sequence: CASGLGAGAGGYTF.

V is TRBV10-3 and J is TRBJ1-5, with D possibly being TRBD1 (6 bases). V lost 0 bases, J lost 5 bases, and 11 bases lay in between. Germline CDR1 ENHRY, CDR2 SYGVKD. CDR3 length: 15 residues. CDR3 region: CAISESGGPDQPQHF. CDR3 DNA: TGTGCCATCAGTGAGTCCGGGGGGCCCGATCAGCCCCAGCATTTT.